What follows describes a single T cell receptor beta chain. The antigen is undetermined. The data stem from a study of blood T cells in healthy people across ages. Study-wide background: The capture of about one barcoded beta molecule per two T cells was achieved by template switching.

General study results and limits: There were more naive CD4+ cells and higher diversity in long-lived donors than in aged donors.

The CDR3 runs 13 residues. CDR1 is MGHDK, CDR2 SYGVNS, per germline. The junction had 5 bases not matched to a gene; V was cut back by 8 bases and J by 3 bases. Donor samples were obtained from healthy Caucasian individuals from Russia, aged roughly 6 to 90. Primers used in a second PCR of about 7 to 12 cycles were a sample-barcoded 5' primer and a J-beta primer mix. TCRdb independently ran MiXCR on the 5' RACE reads; one entry per CDR3 protein. There are about 620,000 distinct CDR3 sequences in the sample; around 21% occur only once, and 3.5% to 4% lies in the top ten. This sequence originates from a man between 70 and 80 years old in good health. The V call is TRBV25-1, the J call TRBJ2-7, with 9 bases aligning to TRBD1. Sequencing was done on a sample of blood. The CDR3 DNA is TGTGCCAGCGGGGGACAGGGCGGCTACGAGCAGTACTTC. Translating it yields CASGGQGGYEQYF.